One T cell receptor beta chain is described in this entry. The antigen is not known. Trimming left V 2 bases short and J 7 bases short, with 12 bases between. The CDR3 extends over 13 amino acids. Looked up from germline, CDR1 is SGHNT and CDR2 is YYREEE (reference sequence). The data originate from a study of CD4+ T cells in melanoma. This table comes from immunoSEQ multiplex PCR, and its TCRdb copy is limited to in-frame clones, with some not included. This repertoire shows over 130,000 clones, nearly 95% found once; its top ten account for 1.5%. Whole-study findings and limits: A reported correlation linked neoantigen-specific CD4+ T cells to CD8+, macrophage and B cell function. Reportedly, melanoma neoantigen-specific CD4+ T cells showed varied differentiation states.

V usage is TRBV5-4 and J usage is TRBJ1-2; no reliable D call. This sequence originates from a human donor with melanoma. Here the CDR3 DNA reads TGTGCCAGCAGCTTTTCAACGGGAGGTGGCTACACCTTC. It translates to CASSFSTGGGYTF.